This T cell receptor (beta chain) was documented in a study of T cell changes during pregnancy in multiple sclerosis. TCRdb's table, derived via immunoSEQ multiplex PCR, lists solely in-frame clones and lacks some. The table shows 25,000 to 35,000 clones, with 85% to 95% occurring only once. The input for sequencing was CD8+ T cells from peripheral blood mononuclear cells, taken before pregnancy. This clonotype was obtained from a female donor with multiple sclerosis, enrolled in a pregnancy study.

CDR3 sequence: CASSSRDSYEQYF. The CDR3 coding sequence is TGTGCCAGCAGCTCGAGGGATTCCTACGAGCAGTACTTC. The chain employs TRBV7-9 and TRBJ2-5, with D possibly being TRBD2 (5 bases). TRBJ2-7 explains the end of the DNA better; the J call may be wrong. This CDR3 has 13 amino acids. Germline CDR1 reads SEHNR; CDR2 reads FQNEAQ (reference sequence).